This T cell receptor (beta chain) was profiled in a study of identical twins. Points from the study as a whole: Insertions were fewer in abundant cord blood beta clonotypes, whereas memory repertoires showed none of this pattern.

This clonotype was detected ten times or more. Antigen specificity is unknown. The germline V and J ends were trimmed by 1 base and 4 bases, with 10 bases remaining between them. The CDR3 contains 13 residues. CDR1 is SQVTM and CDR2 is ANQGSEA in the germline V gene. TCRdb re-analysed the 5' RACE reads in MiXCR, keeping a single row per CDR3 protein. This sample has a few hundred thousand distinct CDR3 sequences; over 8.5% occur once, and the top ten carry around 3.2%. This sample also appeared in a second study, on yellow fever vaccine responses in identical twins.

The sample was PBMCs. The receptor was derived from a woman between 18 and 29 years old in good health. The V call is TRBV29-1, the J call TRBJ1-1; no reliable D call. Here the CDR3 reads CSVEGKGGTEAFF. CDR3 in DNA: TGCAGCGTTGAAGGCAAGGGCGGCACTGAAGCTTTCTTT.